This is a list of T cell receptor beta chains from one sample in a study of shared clonotypes between healthy human individuals. Sequencing used immunoSEQ multiplex PCR; TCRdb keeps in-frame clones, though not all of them. The profile shows about 960,000 clones, about three quarters of them singletons. Sequences were obtained from memory CD4+ T cells sorted from blood. The receptors here all came from a man aged 18 to 30 in good health. CDR3s include the opening cysteine and the closing phenylalanine or tryptophan. A D gene is named only where the DNA matches it firmly. The size entry is marked missing in some rows and otherwise reads once, few, many or a size class.

>TRBV4-3|TRBJ2-2|-|-
TGCGCCAGCAGCCAAGATTTTTGGGGGGAGCTGTTTTTT
CASSQDFWGELFF
>TRBV6-1|TRBJ2-2|-|-
TGTGCCAGCAGGCCCCCGGGGGTAGACACCGGGGAGCTGTTTTTT
CASRPPGVDTGELFF
>TRBV7-9|TRBJ2-7|-|-
TGTGCCAGCAGCCGGATCCGGGAGTCCGAGCAGTACTTC
CASSRIRESEQYF
>TRBV25-1|TRBJ1-2|-|-
TGTGCCAGCAGTGAAGCCGACAGGCCGCGGGGCTATGGCTACACCTTC
CASSEADRPRGYGYTF
>TRBV10-3|TRBJ2-7|-|-
TGTGCCATCAGGGATCCTACAGGGAGCTCCTACGAGCAGTACTTC
CAIRDPTGSSYEQYF
>TRBV7-2|TRBJ2-7|-|TRBD2
TGTGCCAGCAGCTTAATGACTAGCGGAACCGGTAACTACGAGCAGTACTTC
CASSLMTSGTGNYEQYF
>TRBV6-5|TRBJ1-2|once|TRBD1
TGTGCCAGCACGACCAGGACAGGGGGGGCCTATGGCTACACCTTC
CASTTRTGGAYGYTF
>TRBV7-9|TRBJ2-2|-|-
TGTGCCAGCAGCTTCGGTCGGGCAGGAAAGACCGGGGAGCTGTTTTTT
CASSFGRAGKTGELFF
>TRBV7-9|TRBJ2-7|few|-
TGTGCCAGCAGCCCTTCGATAGGGCTTAACGAGCAGTACTTC
CASSPSIGLNEQYF
>TRBV9|TRBJ2-3|-|TRBD2
TGTGCCAGCAGCGTAGCGGGGGGGCGAAGCACAGATACGCAGTATTTT
CASSVAGGRSTDTQYF
>TRBV9|TRBJ2-2|-|-
TGTGCCAGCAACCCGCGTCCGGGGTCCGGGGAGCTGTTTTTT
CASNPRPGSGELFF
>TRBV5-1|TRBJ2-7|-|-
TGCGCCAGCAGCTGGGACGGTGCGACCTACGAGCAGTACTTC
CASSWDGATYEQYF
>TRBV18|TRBJ1-2|-|-
TGTGCCAGCTCGCAGAGCAGGAGTACTAACTATGGCTACACCTTC
CASSQSRSTNYGYTF
>TRBV20-1|TRBJ1-2|few|-
TGCAGTGCTCAACTGGGGTATGGCTACACCTTC
CSAQLGYGYTF
>TRBV2|TRBJ2-1|few|-
TGTGCCAGCAACGAGGGGTATGAGCAGTTCTTC
CASNEGYEQFF
>TRBV18|TRBJ2-7|-|TRBD2
TGTGCCAGCTCACCGGCTAGCGGGAGCGGCGAGCAGTACTTC
CASSPASGSGEQYF
>TRBV7-6|TRBJ1-4|-|TRBD1
TGTGCCAGCAGCCCGAACACAGGGGAGTACGAAAAACTGTTTTTT
CASSPNTGEYEKLFF
>TRBV15|TRBJ2-1|-|-
TGTGCCACCAGCAGAGATCCGAGCTCCTACAATGAGCAGTTCTTC
CATSRDPSSYNEQFF
>TRBV19|TRBJ1-2|-|-
TGTGCCAGTAGCCCACTTCGTGGGGGAATCTTTTACACCTTC
CASSPLRGGIFYTF
>TRBV9|TRBJ2-1|-|-
TGTGCCAGCAGCGTGCAATCCTCTCTCCACAATGAGCAGTTCTTC
CASSVQSSLHNEQFF
>TRBV9|TRBJ2-3|few|-
TGTGCCAGCAGCGTAGCTTTTGGTACCACAGATACGCAGTATTTT
CASSVAFGTTDTQYF
>TRBV30|TRBJ1-2|-|-
TGTGCCTGGGTGAGAGGGGCAGGGGCAGGCTACACCTTC
CAWVRGAGAGYTF
>TRBV27|TRBJ2-3|many|-
TGTGCCAGCAGGGACCCCGGGACCCTCTTCGTAGATACGCAGTATTTT
CASRDPGTLFVDTQYF
>TRBV6-1|TRBJ2-7|-|TRBD2
TGTGCCAGCAGCCCAGGGACTAGGGTCTACGAGCAGTACTTC
CASSPGTRVYEQYF
>TRBV29-1|TRBJ2-7|few|-
TGCAGCGTTGTTGCGATACGGGACGCCGGGTACGAGCAGTACTTC
CSVVAIRDAGYEQYF
>TRBV7-2|TRBJ2-7|-|TRBD2
TGTGCCAGCGAACCTGGTCTAGCGGGAGGTCGGTACGAGCAGTACTTC
CASEPGLAGGRYEQYF
>TRBV19|TRBJ2-3|-|TRBD2
TGTGCCAGTAGCCAGACTAGCGGGGAAACAGATACGCAGTATTTT
CASSQTSGETDTQYF
>TRBV7-9|TRBJ2-2|-|TRBD1
TGTGCCAGCAGACAGGGGACGAACACCGGGGAGCTGTTTTTT
CASRQGTNTGELFF
>TRBV10-3|TRBJ2-7|-|-
TGTGCCATCAGTGAGTCGATTATAACAGCCGTTACCTACGAGCAGTACTTC
CAISESIITAVTYEQYF
>TRBV28|TRBJ2-7|few|TRBD1
TGTGCCAGCAGTTTAAAAATAACAGGGGGCTACGAGCAGTACTTC
CASSLKITGGYEQYF
>TRBV7-2|TRBJ2-5|-|TRBD2
TGTGCCAGCAGCTGGACTAGCGGGCAAGAGACCCAGTACTTC
CASSWTSGQETQYF
>TRBV6-6|TRBJ2-3|few|-
TGTGCCAGCAGTTACGTCCGGGACCCGGGGGCAGATACGCAGTATTTT
CASSYVRDPGADTQYF
>TRBV6-6|TRBJ2-7|-|-
TGTGCCAGCAGCCAGGAAACGGGGAGCTCCTACGAGCAGTACTTC
CASSQETGSSYEQYF
>TRBV2|TRBJ1-5|-|-
TGTGCCAGCAGTGGGGGGAAGCAGCCCCAGCATTTT
CASSGGKQPQHF
>TRBV2|TRBJ1-3|-|-
TGTGCCAGCAGTGAGAGGGCTATCTTCTCTGGAAACACCATATATTTT
CASSERAIFSGNTIYF
>TRBV6-6|TRBJ1-2|-|-
TGTGCCAGCAGTTACTCAGGGGCTAGCTATGGCTACACCTTC
CASSYSGASYGYTF
>TRBV6-1|TRBJ1-3|-|TRBD1
TGTGCCAGCAGGAGACAGGGGGGGAGAAACACCATATATTTT
CASRRQGGRNTIYF
>TRBV4-1|TRBJ2-5|-|-
TGCGCCAGCAGCCGAGCGGGTCAAGAGACCCAGTACTTC
CASSRAGQETQYF
>TRBV7-2|TRBJ2-5|-|-
TGTGCCAGCAGCTTAGGCCAGGGATGGGAGACCCAGTACTTC
CASSLGQGWETQYF
>TRBV7-2|TRBJ2-5|-|TRBD2
TGTGCCAGCAGCTTGGCTAGCGGGAGGGCCCCCCAAGAGACCCAGTACTTC
CASSLASGRAPQETQYF
>TRBV7-2|TRBJ1-2|-|-
TGTGCCAGCAGCCTCCACGTCGGAGGTATTAACTATGGCTACACCTTC
CASSLHVGGINYGYTF
>TRBV7-2|TRBJ2-3|-|TRBD2
TGTGCCAGCAGCTCCTCCGGACTAGCGGGAGGGCCATATACGCAGTATTTT
CASSSSGLAGGPYTQYF
>TRBV6-6|TRBJ2-7|-|-
TGTGCCAGCAGGACTCAAACCGCGACCTACGAGCAGTACTTC
CASRTQTATYEQYF
>TRBV12-5|TRBJ2-3|-|TRBD2
TGTGCTAGTGGCCTAACGGGGGGAACAGATACGCAGTATTTT
CASGLTGGTDTQYF
>TRBV5-6|TRBJ1-3|-|-
TGTGCCAGCAGCCGCGGGGGGGCCTCTGGAAACACCATATATTTT
CASSRGGASGNTIYF
>TRBV7-9|TRBJ1-2|once|TRBD1
TGTGCCAGCAGCTGGGACAGCTATGGCTACACCTTC
CASSWDSYGYTF
>TRBV5-4|TRBJ1-2|once|TRBD1
TGTGCCAGCAGCCTTACAGGGGGCCAGTCGTCAGGCTACACCTTC
CASSLTGGQSSGYTF
>TRBV4-1|TRBJ1-6|-|-
TGCGCCAGCAGCTCCCGGTCCGGTTCACCCCTCCACTTT
CASSSRSGSPLHF
>TRBV5-1|TRBJ2-1|-|-
TGCGCCAGCAGCTTAGAGGGCAATGAGCAGTTCTTC
CASSLEGNEQFF
>TRBV28|TRBJ1-5|few|-
TGTGCCAGCAGTTTAGGGGGGCAGGGCAATCAGCCCCAGCATTTT
CASSLGGQGNQPQHF
>TRBV5-4|TRBJ2-7|-|TRBD1
TGTGCCAGCAGCCCGAGACAGGGGTACGAGCAGTACTTC
CASSPRQGYEQYF
>TRBV13|TRBJ2-5|-|-
TGTGCCAGCAGCTTGGGGCAAAGGTACCAAGAGACCCAGTACTTC
CASSLGQRYQETQYF
>TRBV5-1|TRBJ1-2|-|-
TGCGCCAGCAGCTTGGGTTCGGGGGGCGTCTATGGCTACACCTTC
CASSLGSGGVYGYTF
>TRBV6-5|TRBJ2-7|-|-
TGTGCCAGCACCGACCCCAGGAGCTCCTACGAGCAGTACTTC
CASTDPRSSYEQYF